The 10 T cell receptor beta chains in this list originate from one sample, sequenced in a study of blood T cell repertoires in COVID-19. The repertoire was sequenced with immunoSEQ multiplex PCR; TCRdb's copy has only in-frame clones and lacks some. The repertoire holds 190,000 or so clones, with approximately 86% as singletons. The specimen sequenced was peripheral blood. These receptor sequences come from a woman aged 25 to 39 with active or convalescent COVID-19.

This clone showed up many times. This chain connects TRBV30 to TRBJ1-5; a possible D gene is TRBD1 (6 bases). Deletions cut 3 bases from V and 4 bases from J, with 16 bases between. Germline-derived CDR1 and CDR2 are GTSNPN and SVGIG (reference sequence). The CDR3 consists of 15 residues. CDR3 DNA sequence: TGTGCCTGGAGCCCTGTAGGGGGGGGAAATCAGCCCCAGCATTTT. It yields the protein CAWSPVGGGNQPQHF.

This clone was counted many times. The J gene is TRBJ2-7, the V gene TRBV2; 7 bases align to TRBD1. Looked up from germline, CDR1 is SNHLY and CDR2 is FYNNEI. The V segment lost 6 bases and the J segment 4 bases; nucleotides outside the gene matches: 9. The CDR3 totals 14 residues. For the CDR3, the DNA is TGTGCCAGCAGAATTCCGGGACAGCAGTACGAGCAGTACTTC. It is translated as CASRIPGQQYEQYF.

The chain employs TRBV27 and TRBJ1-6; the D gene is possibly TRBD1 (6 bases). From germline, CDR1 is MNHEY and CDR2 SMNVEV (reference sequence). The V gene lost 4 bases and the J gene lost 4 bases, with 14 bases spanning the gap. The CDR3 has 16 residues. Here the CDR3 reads CASSSLRDKYNSPLHF. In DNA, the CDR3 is TGTGCCAGCAGTTCTCTTCGGGACAAGTATAATTCACCCCTCCACTTT.

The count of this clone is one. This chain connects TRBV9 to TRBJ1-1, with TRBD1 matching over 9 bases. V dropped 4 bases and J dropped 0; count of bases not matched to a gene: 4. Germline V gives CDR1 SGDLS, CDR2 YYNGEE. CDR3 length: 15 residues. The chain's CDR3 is CASSPRDRVNTEAFF. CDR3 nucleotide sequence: TGTGCCAGCAGCCCTCGGGACAGGGTGAACACTGAAGCTTTCTTT.

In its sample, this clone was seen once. In nucleotides, the CDR3 is TGTGCCAGCAGCGTACGCGGGGACAGACGTAATGAAAAACTGTTTTTT. Protein product: CASSVRGDRRNEKLFF. The chain couples TRBV9 to TRBJ1-4, with 7 bases lining up with TRBD1. V was pared by 1 base and J by 4 bases, with 7 bases of the junction left unmatched. Germline lookup yields CDR1 SGDLS and CDR2 YYNGEE. This CDR3 comprises 16 residues. Filled out from reference TRBV9 and TRBJ1-4, the complete variable domain reads DSGVTQTPKHLITATGQRVTLRCSPRSGDLSVYWYQQSLDQGLQFLIQYYNGEERAKGNILERFSAQQFPDLHSELNLSSLELGDSALYFCASSVRGDRRNEKLFFGSGTQLSVL.

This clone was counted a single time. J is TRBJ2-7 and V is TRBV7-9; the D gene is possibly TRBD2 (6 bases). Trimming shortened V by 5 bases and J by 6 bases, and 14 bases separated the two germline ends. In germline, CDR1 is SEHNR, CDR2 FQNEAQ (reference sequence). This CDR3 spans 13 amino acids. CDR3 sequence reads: CASSPTGGGEQYF. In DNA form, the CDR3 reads TGTGCCAGCAGCCCCACCGGGGGTGGCGAGCAGTACTTC.

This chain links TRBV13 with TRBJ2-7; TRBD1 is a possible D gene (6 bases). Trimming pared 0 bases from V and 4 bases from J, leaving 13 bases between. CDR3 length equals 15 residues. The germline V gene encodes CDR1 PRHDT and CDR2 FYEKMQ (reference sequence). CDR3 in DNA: TGTGCCAGCAGCTTAGGGGGGACACAAAATTACGAGCAGTACTTC. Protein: CASSLGGTQNYEQYF.

The chain's CDR3 is CASSQGRRGTEAFF. The DNA of the CDR3 is TGTGCCAGCAGCCAAGGCCGCCGAGGCACTGAAGCTTTCTTT. The V call is TRBV11-2, the J call TRBJ1-1; no clear D. CDR3 length: 14 amino acids. V gave up 5 bases and J gave up 4 bases, with 14 bases separating them. CDR1 is SGHAT and CDR2 is FQNNGV in the germline V gene.

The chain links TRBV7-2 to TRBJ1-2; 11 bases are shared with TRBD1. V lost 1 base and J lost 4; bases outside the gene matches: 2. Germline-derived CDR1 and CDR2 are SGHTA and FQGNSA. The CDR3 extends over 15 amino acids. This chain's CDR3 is CASSLEDRGPYGYTF. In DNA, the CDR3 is TGTGCCAGCAGCTTAGAGGACAGGGGGCCCTATGGCTACACCTTC.

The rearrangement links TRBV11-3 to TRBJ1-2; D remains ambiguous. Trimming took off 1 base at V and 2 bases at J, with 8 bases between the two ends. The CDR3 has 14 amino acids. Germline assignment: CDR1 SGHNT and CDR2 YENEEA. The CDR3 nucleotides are TGTGCCAGCAGCTTAGCTCCAGTGAACTATGGCTACACCTTC. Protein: CASSLAPVNYGYTF.